The clone carrying this TCR beta chain was detected only a few times. This sample is part of a study of blood T cells in healthy people across ages. PCR was performed a second time for roughly 7 to 12 cycles using a sample-barcoded 5' primer and a J-beta primer mix. Sequencing of every sample gave 3 million or more CDR3-containing paired-end reads. TCRdb itself ran the 5' RACE reads through MiXCR, one entry per CDR3 protein. The sample carries over 500,000 distinct CDR3 sequences, roughly a quarter recorded once. CDR3 size: 15 residues. From germline, CDR1 is SEHNR and CDR2 FQNEAQ (reference sequence). The J segment lost 2 bases and the V segment lost 0 bases, leaving 2 bases of the junction unmatched. These same records also appear under a second study, on T cells of mothers and their children.

This TCR was recovered from a boy aged 2 to 10 in good health. Material: blood. This rearrangement joins TRBV7-9 to TRBJ2-5; TRBD2 agrees at 8 bases. The CDR3 bases are TGTGCCAGCAGCTTAGCACTAGCGGCACAAGAGACCCAGTACTTC. This encodes CASSLALAAQETQYF.